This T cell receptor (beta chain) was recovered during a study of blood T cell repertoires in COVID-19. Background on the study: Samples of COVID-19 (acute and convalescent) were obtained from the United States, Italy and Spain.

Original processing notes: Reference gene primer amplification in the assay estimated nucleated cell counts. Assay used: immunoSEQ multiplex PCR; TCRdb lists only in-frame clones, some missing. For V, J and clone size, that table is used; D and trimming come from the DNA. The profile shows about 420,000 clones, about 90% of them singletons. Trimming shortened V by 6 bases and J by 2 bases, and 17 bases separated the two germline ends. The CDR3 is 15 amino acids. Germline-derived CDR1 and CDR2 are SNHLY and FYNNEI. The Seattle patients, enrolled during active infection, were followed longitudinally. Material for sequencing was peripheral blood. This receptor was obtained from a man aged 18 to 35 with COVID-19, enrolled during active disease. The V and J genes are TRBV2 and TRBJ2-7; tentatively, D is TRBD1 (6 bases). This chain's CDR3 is CASSPQGHRTYEQYF. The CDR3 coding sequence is TGTGCCAGCAGCCCCCAGGGACACCGAACCTACGAGCAGTACTTC.